One sample yielded the 13 T cell receptor beta chains listed below, sequenced in a study of blood T cell repertoires in COVID-19. The assay was immunoSEQ multiplex PCR, and TCRdb's table has in-frame clones only and misses some. The repertoire holds roughly 330,000 clones, roughly 86% seen once, with roughly 1.6% in the top ten. Specimen: peripheral blood. The source is a woman in her forties or fifties with acute or convalescent COVID-19.

J is TRBJ2-7 and V is TRBV7-2; the D gene is possibly TRBD2 (5 bases). CDR1 is SGHTA and CDR2 is FQGNSA in the germline V gene. The V gene lost 2 bases and the J gene lost 7 bases, with 21 bases spanning the gap. CDR3 size: 16 residues. Written as DNA, the CDR3 is TGTGCCAGCAGCTTAATGGCGGGTGGGCTCTCCGGGGAGCAGTACTTC. It yields the protein CASSLMAGGLSGEQYF.

CDR3 residues: CASSRLATGELFF. In DNA form, the CDR3 reads TGTGCCAGCAGTAGACTAGCCACCGGGGAGCTGTTTTTT. The chain recombines TRBV27 with TRBJ2-2; 7 bases are a match to TRBD2. Trimming removed 5 bases from V and 4 bases from J; junction bases left unmatched: 1. CDR1 is MNHEY, CDR2 SMNVEV, per germline (reference sequence). This CDR3 has 13 residues.

The V call is TRBV24-1, the J call TRBJ2-1; TRBD2 aligns across 7 bases. V lost 4 bases, J lost 4 bases, and 9 bases stayed unmatched. Germline values: CDR1 KGHDR, CDR2 SFDVKD. This CDR3 has 16 amino acids. CDR3 in amino acids: CATSDSSGGRYNEQFF. CDR3 sequence (DNA): TGTGCCACCAGTGACTCTAGCGGAGGTCGTTACAATGAGCAGTTCTTC.

The J gene is TRBJ1-5, the V gene TRBV18, with TRBD1 matching over 8 bases. In germline, CDR1 is KGHSH, CDR2 LQKENI. The trim removed 6 bases at V and 2 bases at J, leaving 6 bases unmatched. The CDR3 loop spans 15 amino acids. CDR3 region: CASSLGQGGNQPQHF. CDR3 coding DNA: TGTGCCAGCTCCCTAGGACAGGGTGGCAATCAGCCCCAGCATTTT.

The rearrangement links TRBV30 to TRBJ1-6; TRBD1 aligns across 8 bases. The CDR3 has 13 residues. The germline CDR1 and CDR2 sequences are GTSNPN and SVGIG (reference sequence). V lost 8 bases, J lost 9 bases, and 9 bases stayed unmatched. CDR3 in amino acids: CATAGTGGSPLHF. The CDR3 DNA reads as TGTGCCACGGCCGGGACAGGCGGTTCACCCCTCCACTTT.

The chain employs TRBV7-2 and TRBJ1-2, with 9 bases matching TRBD1. The junction had 6 bases not matched to a gene; V was cut back by 5 bases and J by 5 bases. The CDR3 runs 14 residues. Germline values: CDR1 SGHTA, CDR2 FQGNSA. The CDR3 loop reads CASSRPGQGYGYTF. The CDR3 DNA follows: TGTGCCAGCAGCCGCCCGGGACAGGGTTATGGCTACACCTTC. The variable domain in full, with the rest retrieved from reference TRBV7-2 and TRBJ1-2, is GAGVSQSPSNKVTEKGKDVELRCDPISGHTALYWYRQSLGQGLEFLIYFQGNSAPDKSGLPSDRFSAERTGGSVSTLTIQRTQQEDSAVYLCASSRPGQGYGYTFGSGTRLTVV.

The table lists this clone with a count of one. The J gene is TRBJ1-5, the V gene TRBV5-5; D possibly corresponds to TRBD1 (6 bases). Trimming left V 0 bases short and J 2 bases short, with 21 bases between. This CDR3 is built from 19 residues. Germline CDR1 SGHKS, CDR2 YYEKEE (reference sequence). CDR3 sequence reads: CASSLVPGDRRLGNQPQHF. The CDR3 DNA follows: TGTGCCAGCAGCTTGGTTCCAGGGGACCGAAGATTGGGCAATCAGCCCCAGCATTTT.

This clone was recorded a few times. J is TRBJ2-3 and V is TRBV19; perhaps TRBD2 as D (5 bases). CDR3 size: 16 residues. Germline assignment: CDR1 LNHDA and CDR2 SQIVND (reference sequence). V shed 5 bases and J shed 1 base, with 16 bases lying between them. CDR3 in DNA: TGTGCCAGTAGTGCCCAATGGAGGTTAGGCACAGATACGCAGTATTTT. It yields the protein CASSAQWRLGTDTQYF.

The chain uses TRBV4-1 and TRBJ1-1; D is undetermined. CDR3 length: 13 amino acids. V was cut by 3 bases and J by 1 base, with 6 bases left in between. In germline, CDR1 is MGHRA, CDR2 YSYEKL. CDR3 sequence: CASSHDKNTEAFF. CDR3 DNA sequence: TGCGCCAGCAGCCACGACAAGAACACTGAAGCTTTCTTT.

The chain carries TRBV15 and TRBJ1-2, with 8 bases fitting TRBD1. The V and J ends lost 1 base and 7 bases, in that order; junction bases with no gene match: 8. Germline CDR1 and CDR2: LNHNV and YYDKDF (reference sequence). This CDR3 is built from 15 residues. CDR3 bases: TGTGCCACCAGCAGAGGAGGGCAGGGGGCCGCTGGCTACACCTTC. It codes for CATSRGGQGAAGYTF.

This clone has a single count. V usage is TRBV10-2 and J usage is TRBJ2-1; the match to TRBD1 covers 8 bases. The CDR3 totals 17 residues. The germline V gene has CDR1 WSHSY and CDR2 SAAADI. Trimming removed 4 bases from V and 4 bases from J; junction bases left unmatched: 12. CDR3 protein: CASSAPWGQVQYNEQFF. The CDR3 DNA reads as TGCGCCAGCAGTGCCCCATGGGGACAGGTTCAGTACAATGAGCAGTTCTTC.

V usage is TRBV7-2 and J usage is TRBJ2-7, with 7 bases identical to TRBD2. The CDR3 has 18 amino acids. Per the germline V gene, CDR1 is SGHTA and CDR2 is FQGNSA. The V and J ends lost 3 bases and 0 bases, in that order; junction bases with no gene match: 14. DNA of the CDR3: TGTGCCAGCAGCTTGAACCCCCCCGGGACTACTAGCTCCTACGAGCAGTACTTC. Its translation: CASSLNPPGTTSSYEQYF. Full variable domain (missing parts from reference TRBV7-2 and TRBJ2-7): GAGVSQSPSNKVTEKGKDVELRCDPISGHTALYWYRQSLGQGLEFLIYFQGNSAPDKSGLPSDRFSAERTGGSVSTLTIQRTQQEDSAVYLCASSLNPPGTTSSYEQYFGPGTRLTVT.

The chain couples TRBV7-2 to TRBJ1-6, with unresolved D. The CDR3 loop spans 15 amino acids. Trimming took 4 bases from V and 7 from J, leaving 14 bases between them. Germline CDR1 reads SGHTA; CDR2 reads FQGNSA. The CDR3 loop reads CASSSYSGSNSPLHF. As DNA, the CDR3 is TGTGCCAGCAGCTCTTATTCAGGAAGCAATTCACCCCTCCACTTT. Full variable domain (missing parts from reference TRBV7-2 and TRBJ1-6): GAGVSQSPSNKVTEKGKDVELRCDPISGHTALYWYRQSLGQGLEFLIYFQGNSAPDKSGLPSDRFSAERTGGSVSTLTIQRTQQEDSAVYLCASSSYSGSNSPLHFGNGTRLTVT.